Reported below is one TCR beta chain. Antigen: not known. This CDR3 has 14 amino acids. V was pared by 5 bases and J by 1 base, with 13 bases between. The germline V gene encodes CDR1 DFQATT and CDR2 SNEGSKA (reference sequence). Regarding treatment: roughly ten-day PBMC culture with coronavirus spike peptide pools or control peptides (ViraFEST assay). The ViraFEST method relied on peptide pools to expand antigen-specific T cells, followed by TCR sequencing. Cell culture was performed with two million PBMCs per well in the presence of about 10 IU/ml IL-2 and 10 ug/ml peptide pools. This entry comes from a study of vaccination and CD4 T cells after COVID-19. Looking at the study overall: PCR on nasal swabs identified SARS-CoV-2 in convalescent patients, of whom some ten were mild and one severe.

Oncomine TCR Beta short-read sequencing was applied to DNA from cultured CD4+ T cells. MiXCR was run by TCRdb on the PCR reads, yielding one entry per CDR3 protein. Here the sample spans roughly 7,000 distinct CDR3 sequences, approximately 71% being singletons. The genes are TRBV20-1 and TRBJ2-3; D is perhaps TRBD1 (6 bases). The sample was CD4+ T cells from blood, cultured in vitro. This receptor was identified in a human donor who had recovered from COVID-19. The CDR3 bases are TGCAGTGCTCTGGACAGTATTGGCACAGATACGCAGTATTTT. It specifies CSALDSIGTDTQYF.